Below are 2 T cell receptor beta chains sequenced from a single sample in a study of cytomegalovirus exposure and HLA in healthy donors. A multiplex PCR was run with 60 Vbeta primers and 13 Jbeta primers. Some clones are missing from TCRdb's copy, which holds only in-frame ones; the method was immunoSEQ multiplex PCR. The table records about 120,000 clones, 77% of them present only once. Specimen: PBMCs. The receptors were gathered from a man between 18 and 29 years old in good health and CMV-seropositive.

CDR3 residues: CASSFFGTTNEQYF. The CDR3 nucleotides read TGTGCCAGCAGTTTTTTCGGGACTACCAACGAGCAGTACTTC. The chain links TRBV28 to TRBJ2-7; 7 positions agree with TRBD2. This CDR3 is built from 14 residues. Germline lookup yields CDR1 MDHEN and CDR2 SYDVKM. The V and J ends lost 3 bases and 5 bases, in that order; junction bases with no gene match: 7.

Only one count was recorded for this clone. The CDR3 nucleotides are TGTGCCAGCAGCTTAAAAGGAGGGACAGCAAACAATCAGCCCCAGCATTTT. Amino acid sequence: CASSLKGGTANNQPQHF. The chain recombines TRBV7-9 with TRBJ1-5; 7 bases are a match to TRBD1. The CDR3 spans 17 residues. Trimming at V came to 2 bases and at J to 3 bases, leaving 10 bases not matched to a gene. CDR1 and CDR2 (germline): SEHNR, FQNEAQ (reference sequence).